A single TCR beta chain is shown here with its context. These data are taken from a study of long-term antiretroviral therapy in people with HIV. At the survey level, the v3.0 immunoSEQ assay was run. TCRdb's copy holds only in-frame clones and misses some; the assay was immunoSEQ multiplex PCR. The data contain about 35,000 clones, roughly 88% of them singletons. This sample comprised unsorted PBMCs, obtained 2.2 years after starting antiretroviral therapy. The source is a man aged 18 to 30 with HIV.

The DNA for the CDR3 is TGTGCCAGCAGAAACATCCAAGGGAAAGAGACCCAGTACTTC. Its translation: CASRNIQGKETQYF. The chain is built from TRBV7-9 and TRBJ2-5; D is ambiguous. V dropped 6 bases and J dropped 3 bases, with 14 bases sitting between them. The CDR3 runs to 14 residues. Per germline, CDR1 SEHNR and CDR2 FQNEAQ (reference sequence).